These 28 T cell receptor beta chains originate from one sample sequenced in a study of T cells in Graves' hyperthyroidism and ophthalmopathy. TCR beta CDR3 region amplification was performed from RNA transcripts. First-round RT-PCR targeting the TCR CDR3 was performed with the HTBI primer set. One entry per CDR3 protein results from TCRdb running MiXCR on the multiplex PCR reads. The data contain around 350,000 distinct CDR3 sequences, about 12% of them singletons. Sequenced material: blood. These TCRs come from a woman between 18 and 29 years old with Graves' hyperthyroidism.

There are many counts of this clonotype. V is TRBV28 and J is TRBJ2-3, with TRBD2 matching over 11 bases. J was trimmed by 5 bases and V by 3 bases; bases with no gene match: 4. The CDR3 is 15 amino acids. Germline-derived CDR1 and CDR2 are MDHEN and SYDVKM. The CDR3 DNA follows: TGTGCCAGCAGTTTTAGCGGGAGGGCGGGAGATACGCAGTATTTT. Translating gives CASSFSGRAGDTQYF.

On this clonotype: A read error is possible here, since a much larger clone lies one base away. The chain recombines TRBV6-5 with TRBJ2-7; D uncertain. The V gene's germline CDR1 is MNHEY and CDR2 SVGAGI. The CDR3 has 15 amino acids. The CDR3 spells CASSYRTRTSHEQYF. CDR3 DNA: TGTGCCAGCAGTTACAGGACCAGGACCTCCCACGAGCAGTACTTC.

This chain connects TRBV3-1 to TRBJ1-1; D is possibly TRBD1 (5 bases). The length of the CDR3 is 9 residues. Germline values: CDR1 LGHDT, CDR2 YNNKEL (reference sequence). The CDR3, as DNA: TGTCTAGGGGTGGCTGAAGCTTTCTTT. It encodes CLGVAEAFF.

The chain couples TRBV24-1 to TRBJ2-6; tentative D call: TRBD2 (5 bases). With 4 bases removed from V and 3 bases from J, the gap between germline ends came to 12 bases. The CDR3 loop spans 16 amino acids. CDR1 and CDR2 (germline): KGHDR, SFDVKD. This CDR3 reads CATSDPAAVGANVLTF. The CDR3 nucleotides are TGTGCCACCAGTGACCCCGCAGCGGTTGGGGCCAACGTCCTGACTTTC.

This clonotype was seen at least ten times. In DNA, the CDR3 is TGTGCCAGCAGCTTAGATCAGGGAACAGGGAGGGATGAGCAGTTCTTC. This encodes CASSLDQGTGRDEQFF. The gene calls are TRBV11-2 and TRBJ2-1; D might be TRBD2 (7 bases). Per the germline V gene, CDR1 is SGHAT and CDR2 is FQNNGV. V was cut by 0 bases and J by 8 bases, with 17 bases left in between. The length of the CDR3 is 16 residues. The complete variable domain, with remaining parts taken from reference TRBV11-2 and TRBJ2-1, reads EAGVAQSPRYKIIEKRQSVAFWCNPISGHATLYWYQQILGQGPKLLIQFQNNGVVDDSQLPKDRFSAERLKGVDSTLKIQPAKLEDSAVYLCASSLDQGTGRDEQFFGPGTRLTVL.

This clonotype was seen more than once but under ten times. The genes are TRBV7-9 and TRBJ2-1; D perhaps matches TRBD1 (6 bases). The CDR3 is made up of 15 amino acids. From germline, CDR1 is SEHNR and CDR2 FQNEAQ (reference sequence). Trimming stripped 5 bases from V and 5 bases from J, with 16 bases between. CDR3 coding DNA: TGTGCCAGCAGCCCAGATACAGGGATTGACAATGAGCAGTTCTTC. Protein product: CASSPDTGIDNEQFF.

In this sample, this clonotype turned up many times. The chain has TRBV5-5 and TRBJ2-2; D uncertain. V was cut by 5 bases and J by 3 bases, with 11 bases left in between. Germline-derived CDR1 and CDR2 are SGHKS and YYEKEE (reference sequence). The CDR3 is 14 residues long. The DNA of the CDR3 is TGTGCCAGCAGGATAGGCATGGACACCGGGGAGCTGTTTTTT. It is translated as CASRIGMDTGELFF.

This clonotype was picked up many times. As DNA, the CDR3 is TGTGCCAGCAGCTCGTCGCGTTCCCCCTACGAGCAGTACTTC. Translated: CASSSSRSPYEQYF. V usage is TRBV11-2 and J usage is TRBJ2-7, with no clear D. This CDR3 region has 14 residues. Trimming removed 4 bases from V and 2 bases from J, with 12 bases in between. In germline, CDR1 is SGHAT, CDR2 FQNNGV. The variable domain in full, with the rest retrieved from reference TRBV11-2 and TRBJ2-7, is EAGVAQSPRYKIIEKRQSVAFWCNPISGHATLYWYQQILGQGPKLLIQFQNNGVVDDSQLPKDRFSAERLKGVDSTLKIQPAKLEDSAVYLCASSSSRSPYEQYFGPGTRLTVT.

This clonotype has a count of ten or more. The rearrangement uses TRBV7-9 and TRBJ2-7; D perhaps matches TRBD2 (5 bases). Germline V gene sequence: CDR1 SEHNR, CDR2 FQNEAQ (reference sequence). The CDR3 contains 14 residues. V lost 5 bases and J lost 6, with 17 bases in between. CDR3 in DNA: TGTGCCAGCAGCGGAGAGCGGTCCCCTCGCGAGCAGTACTTC. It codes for CASSGERSPREQYF.

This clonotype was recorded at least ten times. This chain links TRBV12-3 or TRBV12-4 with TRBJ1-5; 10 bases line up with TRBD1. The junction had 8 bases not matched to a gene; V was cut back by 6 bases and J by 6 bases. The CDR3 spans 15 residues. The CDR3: CASRLSTGGSQPQHF. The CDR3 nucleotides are TGTGCCAGCAGATTATCGACAGGGGGCAGTCAGCCCCAGCATTTT.

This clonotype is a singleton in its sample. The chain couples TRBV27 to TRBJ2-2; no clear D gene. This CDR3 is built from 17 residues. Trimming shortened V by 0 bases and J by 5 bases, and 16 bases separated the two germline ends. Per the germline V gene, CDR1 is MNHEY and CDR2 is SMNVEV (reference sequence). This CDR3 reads CASSLSLTGGRTGELFF. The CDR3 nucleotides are TGTGCCAGCAGTTTATCGCTGACTGGCGGACGTACCGGGGAGCTGTTTTTT.

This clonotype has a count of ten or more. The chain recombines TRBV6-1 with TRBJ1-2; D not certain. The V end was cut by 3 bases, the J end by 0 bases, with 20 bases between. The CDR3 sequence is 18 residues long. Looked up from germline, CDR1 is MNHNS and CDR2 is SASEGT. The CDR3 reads CASSDGRLRRFSNYGYTF. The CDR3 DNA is TGTGCCAGCAGTGACGGAAGGCTTCGCCGATTTTCTAACTATGGCTACACCTTC.

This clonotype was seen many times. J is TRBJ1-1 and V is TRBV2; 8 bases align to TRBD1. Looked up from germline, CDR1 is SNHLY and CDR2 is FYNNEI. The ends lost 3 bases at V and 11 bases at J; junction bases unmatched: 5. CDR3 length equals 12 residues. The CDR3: CASSELQGVAFF. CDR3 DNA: TGTGCCAGCAGTGAGCTACAGGGGGTTGCTTTCTTT.

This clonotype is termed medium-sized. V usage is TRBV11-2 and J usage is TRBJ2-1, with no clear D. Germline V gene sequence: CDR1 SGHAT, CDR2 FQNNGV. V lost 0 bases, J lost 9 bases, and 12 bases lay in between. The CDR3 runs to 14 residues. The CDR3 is CASSLDRAPPEQFF. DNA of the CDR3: TGTGCCAGCAGCTTAGATCGGGCTCCACCTGAGCAGTTCTTC.

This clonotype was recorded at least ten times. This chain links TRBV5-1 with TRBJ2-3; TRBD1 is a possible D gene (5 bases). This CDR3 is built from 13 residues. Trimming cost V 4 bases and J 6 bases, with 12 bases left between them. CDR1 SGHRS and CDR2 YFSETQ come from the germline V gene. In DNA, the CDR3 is TGCGCCAGCAGCGGACATAACGGGGATACGCAGTATTTT. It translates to CASSGHNGDTQYF.

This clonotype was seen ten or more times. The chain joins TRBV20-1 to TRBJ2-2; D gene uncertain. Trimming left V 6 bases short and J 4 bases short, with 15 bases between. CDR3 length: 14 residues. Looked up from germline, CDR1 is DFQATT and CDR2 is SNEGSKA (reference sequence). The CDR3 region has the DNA TGCAGTGCCACCGTCCCCTCGGGCACCGGGGAGCTGTTTTTT. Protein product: CSATVPSGTGELFF.

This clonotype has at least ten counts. Written as DNA, the CDR3 is TGTGCCAGCAGCCCAAAAAGTCAGGCGGGACGGGTCGAGCAGTACTTC. Translating it yields CASSPKSQAGRVEQYF. V gene TRBV6-2 or TRBV6-3 combines with J gene TRBJ2-7; tentative D call: TRBD2 (6 bases). Germline CDR1 is MNHEY and CDR2 is SVGEGT. This CDR3 contains 16 residues. Trimming removed 6 bases at V and 6 bases at J, with 24 bases between.

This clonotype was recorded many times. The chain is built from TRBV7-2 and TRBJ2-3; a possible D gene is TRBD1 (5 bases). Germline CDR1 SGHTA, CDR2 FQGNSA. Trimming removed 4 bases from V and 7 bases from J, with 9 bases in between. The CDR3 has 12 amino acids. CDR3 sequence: CASSSQGYTQYF. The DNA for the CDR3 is TGTGCCAGCAGCTCCCAGGGATATACGCAGTATTTT. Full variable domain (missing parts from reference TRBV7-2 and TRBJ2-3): GAGVSQSPSNKVTEKGKDVELRCDPISGHTALYWYRQSLGQGLEFLIYFQGNSAPDKSGLPSDRFSAERTGGSVSTLTIQRTQQEDSAVYLCASSSQGYTQYFGPGTRLTVL.

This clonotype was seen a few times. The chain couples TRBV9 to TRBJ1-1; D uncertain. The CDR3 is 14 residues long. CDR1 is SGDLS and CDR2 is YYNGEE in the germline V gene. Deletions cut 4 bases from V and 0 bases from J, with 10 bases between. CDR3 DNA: TGTGCCAGCAGCCCCATGTCTGTGAACACTGAAGCTTTCTTT. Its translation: CASSPMSVNTEAFF.

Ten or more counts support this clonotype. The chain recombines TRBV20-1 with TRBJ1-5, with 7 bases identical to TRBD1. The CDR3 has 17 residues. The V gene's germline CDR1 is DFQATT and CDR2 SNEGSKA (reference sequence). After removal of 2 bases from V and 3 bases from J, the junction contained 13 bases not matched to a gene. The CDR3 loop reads CSARPRGAGQYNQPQHF. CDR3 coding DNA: TGCAGTGCTAGACCTCGTGGGGCGGGACAGTACAATCAGCCCCAGCATTTT.

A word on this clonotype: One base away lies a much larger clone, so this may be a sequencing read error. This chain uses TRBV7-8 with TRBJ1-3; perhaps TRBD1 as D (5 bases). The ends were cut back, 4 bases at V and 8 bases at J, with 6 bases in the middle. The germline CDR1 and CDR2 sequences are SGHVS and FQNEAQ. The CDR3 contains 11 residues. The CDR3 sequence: CASSWGDTIYF. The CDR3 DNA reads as TGTGCCAGCAGCTGGGGGGACACCATATATTTT.

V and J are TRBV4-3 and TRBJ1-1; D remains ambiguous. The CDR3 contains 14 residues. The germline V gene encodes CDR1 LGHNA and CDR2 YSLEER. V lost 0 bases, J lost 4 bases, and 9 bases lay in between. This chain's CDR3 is CASSQDKGSTEAFF. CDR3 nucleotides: TGCGCCAGCAGCCAAGATAAAGGATCCACTGAAGCTTTCTTT.

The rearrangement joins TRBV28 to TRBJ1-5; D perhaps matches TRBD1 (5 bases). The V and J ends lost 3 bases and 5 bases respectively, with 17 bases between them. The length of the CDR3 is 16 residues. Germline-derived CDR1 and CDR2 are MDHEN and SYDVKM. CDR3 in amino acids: CASSFRGWYSDQPQHF. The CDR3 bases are TGTGCCAGCAGTTTTAGGGGTTGGTATTCGGATCAGCCCCAGCATTTT.

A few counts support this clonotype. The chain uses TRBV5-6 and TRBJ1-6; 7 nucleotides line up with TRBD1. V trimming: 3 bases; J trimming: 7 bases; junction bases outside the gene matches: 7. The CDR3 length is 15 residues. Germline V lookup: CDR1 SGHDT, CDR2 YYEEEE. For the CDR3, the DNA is TGTGCCAGCAGCTATAAACAGGGGAACAATTCACCCCTCCACTTT. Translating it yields CASSYKQGNNSPLHF.

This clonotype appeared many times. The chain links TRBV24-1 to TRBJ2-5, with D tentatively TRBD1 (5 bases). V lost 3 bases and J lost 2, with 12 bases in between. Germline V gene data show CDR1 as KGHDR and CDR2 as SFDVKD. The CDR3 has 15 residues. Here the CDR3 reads CATSDPFGAQETQYF. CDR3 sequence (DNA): TGTGCCACCAGTGATCCCTTTGGGGCACAAGAGACCCAGTACTTC.

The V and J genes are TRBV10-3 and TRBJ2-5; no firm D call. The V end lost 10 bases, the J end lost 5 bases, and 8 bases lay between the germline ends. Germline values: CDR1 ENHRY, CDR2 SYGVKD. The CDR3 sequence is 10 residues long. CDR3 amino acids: CATVRETQYF. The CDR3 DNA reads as TGTGCCACCGTCAGGGAGACCCAGTACTTC.

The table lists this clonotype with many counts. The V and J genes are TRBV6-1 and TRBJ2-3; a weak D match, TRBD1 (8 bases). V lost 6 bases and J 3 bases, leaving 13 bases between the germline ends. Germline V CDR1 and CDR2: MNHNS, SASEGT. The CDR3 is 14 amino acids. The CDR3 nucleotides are TGTGCCAGCAGCGGACAGGGAGGGACAGATACGCAGTATTTT. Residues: CASSGQGGTDTQYF.

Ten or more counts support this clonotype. CDR3 in DNA: TGTGCCGGAACTTCCGGGACAGCCTACAATGAGCAGTTCTTC. This encodes CAGTSGTAYNEQFF. The V and J genes are TRBV2 and TRBJ2-1; 7 bases match TRBD1. CDR1 SNHLY and CDR2 FYNNEI come from the germline V gene. The CDR3 covers 14 residues. Trimming took 11 bases from V and 2 from J; bases not matched to a gene: 9.